These 12 T cell receptor beta chains were sequenced from one sample in a study of blood T cells in healthy people across ages. PCR was performed a second time for roughly 7 to 11 cycles using a sample-barcoded 5' primer and a J-beta primer mix. MiXCR, applied by TCRdb to the 5' RACE reads, yields one record per CDR3 protein. This table has about 940,000 distinct CDR3 sequences, around 49% appearing once. The sequenced sample consisted of blood. The receptors were sampled from a man under 40 in good health.

With regard to this clonotype: A single base separates this from a much larger clone, so it may be a read error. The CDR3 loop is CASSCVNRGKDTQYF. CDR3 DNA sequence: TGTGCCAGCAGTTGCGTGAACAGGGGGAAAGATACGCAGTATTTT. The genes are TRBV6-5 and TRBJ2-3, with 8 bases lining up with TRBD1. The CDR3 loop spans 15 amino acids. Trimming took 4 bases from V and 5 from J; bases not matched to a gene: 8. In germline, CDR1 is MNHEY, CDR2 SVGAGI.

The chain combines TRBV11-2 with TRBJ2-1; D remains unclear. The germline V gene encodes CDR1 SGHAT and CDR2 FQNNGV. This CDR3 has 14 residues. Trimming cost V 1 base and J 7 bases, with 11 bases left between them. CDR3 sequence reads: CASSLAGVLNEQFF. CDR3 in DNA: TGTGCCAGCAGCTTAGCAGGTGTGTTAAATGAGCAGTTCTTC.

J is TRBJ2-1 and V is TRBV2; the match to TRBD1 covers 8 bases. The CDR3 spans 16 residues. V lost 3 bases, J lost 5 bases, and 9 bases stayed unmatched. Germline CDR1 is SNHLY and CDR2 is FYNNEI. CDR3 nucleotides: TGTGCCAGCAGTGATCCGACAGGGGATGGGGACAATGAGCAGTTCTTC. Protein: CASSDPTGDGDNEQFF.

This clonotype has more than one count but fewer than ten. CDR3 loop: CASTYRRGSSYNEQFF. The CDR3, as DNA: TGTGCCAGCACCTACCGCAGGGGAAGCTCCTACAATGAGCAGTTCTTC. The genes are TRBV5-6 and TRBJ2-1; TRBD1 is a possible D gene (6 bases). The CDR3 contains 16 residues. Trimming left V 6 bases short and J 0 bases short, with 16 bases between. Per germline, CDR1 SGHDT and CDR2 YYEEEE.

Points on this clonotype: This could be a read error, since a much larger clone is one nucleotide away. This chain connects TRBV28 to TRBJ2-7; weak D call: TRBD2 (7 bases). CDR3 length: 13 amino acids. Germline CDR1 is MDHEN and CDR2 is SYDVKM. Trimming took 3 bases from V and 3 from J, leaving 9 bases between them. The CDR3 sequence: CASSFGGRYEQYF. The CDR3 DNA reads as TGTGCCAGCAGTTTCGGGGGGCGCTACGAGCAGTACTTC.

This clonotype appeared once. With a much larger clone just one base away, this may be a read error. The CDR3 is CASSTRSGLTYNEQFF. DNA of the CDR3: TGTGCCAGCAGTACCCGCTCAGGCCTCACCTACAATGAGCAGTTCTTC. The rearrangement joins TRBV6-5 to TRBJ2-1; D call uncertain. V was clipped by 5 bases and J by 2 bases, with 16 bases between them. Germline V lookup: CDR1 MNHEY, CDR2 SVGAGI. The CDR3 totals 16 residues.

The V gene is TRBV27, the J gene TRBJ2-7; no clear D. This CDR3 contains 14 residues. Germline assignment: CDR1 MNHEY and CDR2 SMNVEV (reference sequence). V lost 3 bases, J lost 0 bases, and 9 bases lay in between. The CDR3 loop reads CASSFQSSSYEQYF. CDR3 DNA: TGTGCCAGCAGTTTTCAGTCCAGCTCCTACGAGCAGTACTTC.

V is TRBV2 and J is TRBJ2-1; tentative D call: TRBD1 (5 bases). The DNA end is more similar to TRBJ2-7, so the J call may be wrong. Germline CDR1 SNHLY, CDR2 FYNNEI. The CDR3 loop spans 13 amino acids. In nucleotides, the CDR3 is TGTGCCAGTGGGGCAGCCTTCTCCTACGAGCAGTACTTC. The encoded protein is CASGAAFSYEQYF.

The V gene is TRBV3-1, the J gene TRBJ2-7; possibly TRBD1 or TRBD2 for D (5 bases each). Between the trimmed V and J ends, which lost 6 bases and 3 bases, there was a span of 12 bases. This CDR3 has 13 amino acids. Germline loops: CDR1 LGHDT, CDR2 YNNKEL (reference sequence). The CDR3 nucleotides read TGTGCCAGCAGTCGGGACGGAGGCTACGAGCAGTACTTC. This encodes CASSRDGGYEQYF.

The CDR3 nucleotides are TGCGCCAGCAGCCCGTCCGGGACAGACCTCTATGGCTACACCTTC. Translating it yields CASSPSGTDLYGYTF. This rearrangement joins TRBV5-1 to TRBJ1-2; TRBD1 agrees at 7 bases. Germline V lookup: CDR1 SGHRS, CDR2 YFSETQ. V lost 4 bases, J lost 4 bases, and 10 bases stayed unmatched. The CDR3 has 15 residues.

V is TRBV6-1 and J is TRBJ1-2; D not certain. Trimming stripped 3 bases from V and 4 bases from J, with 12 bases between. Germline CDR1 reads MNHNS; CDR2 reads SASEGT. The CDR3 extends over 14 amino acids. CDR3 in amino acids: CASSDPPSSYGYTF. DNA for the CDR3: TGTGCCAGCAGTGACCCACCGTCTAGCTATGGCTACACCTTC.

V is TRBV20-1 and J is TRBJ2-2, with D possibly matching TRBD1 (6 bases). The V end lost 1 base, the J end lost 1 base, and 10 bases lay between the germline ends. Looked up from germline, CDR1 is DFQATT and CDR2 is SNEGSKA (reference sequence). This CDR3 has 15 amino acids. In DNA form, the CDR3 reads TGCAGTGCTAGAGTTGAGGGGGTGAACACCGGGGAGCTGTTTTTT. It encodes CSARVEGVNTGELFF.